Following are 9 T cell receptor beta chains from one sample sequenced in a study of T cell repertoires in cytomegalovirus infection. TCRdb reanalysed the reads using MiXCR and keeps one entry per CDR3 protein. Here the sample spans 200,000 to 300,000 distinct CDR3 sequences, 9% to 15% being singletons. The sequenced sample was PBMCs. The receptors were gathered from a human donor in good health (CMV status not recorded). Some clones in this sample may be carry-over from other donors' samples.

This clonotype was seen at least ten times. This rearrangement joins TRBV7-2 to TRBJ1-2; TRBD1 matches 7 bases. CDR1 is SGHTA, CDR2 FQGNSA, per germline. V was pared by 1 base and J by 4 bases, with 9 bases of the junction left unmatched. This CDR3 is built from 16 residues. The CDR3 nucleotides read TGTGCCAGCAGCTTAGATTCAGGGGGTAGTGGCTATGGCTACACCTTC. Amino acid sequence: CASSLDSGGSGYGYTF. Using reference TRBV7-2 and TRBJ1-2 for the parts outside the CDR3, the full variable domain is GAGVSQSPSNKVTEKGKDVELRCDPISGHTALYWYRQSLGQGLEFLIYFQGNSAPDKSGLPSDRFSAERTGGSVSTLTIQRTQQEDSAVYLCASSLDSGGSGYGYTFGSGTRLTVV.

This clonotype was observed at least ten times. CDR3: CASSLAGAGGRNEQFF. The CDR3 DNA is TGTGCCAGCAGCTTGGCTGGGGCGGGAGGAAGAAATGAGCAGTTCTTC. This chain joins TRBV5-4 and TRBJ2-1; TRBD2 aligns across 8 bases. V shed 0 bases, J shed 7 bases, and the junction held 9 bases outside the gene matches. The germline CDR1 and CDR2 sequences are SGHNT and YYREEE (reference sequence). CDR3 length: 16 residues.

V and J are TRBV4-2 and TRBJ2-3; weak D call: TRBD2 (5 bases). CDR3 length: 15 amino acids. The V gene's germline CDR1 is LGHNA and CDR2 YNFKEQ. Trimming cost V 1 base and J 1 base, with 9 bases left between them. CDR3 region: CASSQADGGTDTQYF. CDR3 coding DNA: TGTGCCAGCAGCCAAGCGGACGGGGGCACAGATACGCAGTATTTT.

This clonotype has at least ten counts. The rearrangement links TRBV7-2 to TRBJ2-3; 10 nucleotides match TRBD2. Trimming cost V 1 base and J 0 bases; bases outside gene matches: 4. Germline CDR1 reads SGHTA; CDR2 reads FQGNSA. The CDR3 is 17 residues long. The CDR3 region has the DNA TGTGCCAGCAGCTTAGTCCCAGCGGGGGGGAGCACAGATACGCAGTATTTT. This codes for CASSLVPAGGSTDTQYF.

The V and J genes are TRBV20-1 and TRBJ2-5; D is unclear. V was shortened by 4 bases and J by 3 bases, with 15 bases between the two germline ends. The CDR3 has 14 residues. CDR1 is DFQATT and CDR2 is SNEGSKA in the germline V gene (reference sequence). The CDR3 DNA reads TGCAGTGCTATGATATCCGGACGAAAAGAGACCCAGTACTTC. This translates into CSAMISGRKETQYF.

This CDR3 reads CASSLEGGHSGNTIYF. Here the CDR3 DNA reads TGCGCCAGCAGCTTGGAGGGGGGCCACTCTGGAAACACCATATATTTT. The chain uses TRBV5-1 and TRBJ1-3; D is perhaps TRBD1 (6 bases). Germline-derived CDR1 and CDR2 are SGHRS and YFSETQ. Trimming took 0 bases from V and 0 from J, leaving 10 bases between them. The CDR3 is 16 amino acids.

The rearrangement links TRBV24-1 to TRBJ2-4, with 9 bases matching TRBD1. The CDR3 extends over 19 amino acids. Losses at the gene ends were 1 base for V and 1 base for J; bases not matched to a gene: 10. Germline V gene sequence: CDR1 KGHDR, CDR2 SFDVKD. CDR3 bases: TGTGCCACCAGTGATTTCGAACAGGGGGCAGTTTGGGCCAAAAACATTCAGTACTTC. This sequence encodes CATSDFEQGAVWAKNIQYF.

This clonotype was seen repeatedly, ten times or more. This chain connects TRBV6-1 to TRBJ2-5; 8 nucleotides line up with TRBD2. The V gene's germline CDR1 is MNHNS and CDR2 SASEGT. The V segment lost 6 bases and the J segment 2 bases; nucleotides outside the gene matches: 2. CDR3 length: 13 residues. CDR3 sequence: CASRLAVQETQYF. DNA of the CDR3: TGTGCCAGCAGACTAGCGGTTCAAGAGACCCAGTACTTC.

J is TRBJ1-2 and V is TRBV6-2 or TRBV6-3; no clear D gene. V was pared by 2 bases and J by 4 bases, with 11 bases between. CDR3 length: 14 residues. Germline CDR1 MNHEY, CDR2 SVGEGT. CDR3: CASSYTPASYGYTF. CDR3 nucleotide sequence: TGTGCCAGCAGTTACACCCCGGCTTCCTATGGCTACACCTTC.